This TCR beta chain was sequenced for a study of T cell changes during pregnancy in multiple sclerosis. The repertoire was sequenced with immunoSEQ multiplex PCR; TCRdb's copy has only in-frame clones and lacks some. The sample lists under 50,000 clones, 85% to 95% occurring once. This clone has only a few counts. Trimming stripped 1 base from V and 6 bases from J, with 16 bases between. The CDR3 sequence is 15 residues long. Germline V gives CDR1 SGHVS, CDR2 FNYEAQ. The clonotype was recovered from a female donor with multiple sclerosis, enrolled in a pregnancy study. The sequenced sample was CD8+ T cells from peripheral blood mononuclear cells, obtained in the third trimester of pregnancy. This chain joins TRBV7-6 and TRBJ2-7; D perhaps matches TRBD2 (5 bases). The CDR3 DNA is TGTGCCAGCAGCTTAGACGCGGGCGCGTCAGGCGAGCAGTACTTC. Encoded protein: CASSLDAGASGEQYF.